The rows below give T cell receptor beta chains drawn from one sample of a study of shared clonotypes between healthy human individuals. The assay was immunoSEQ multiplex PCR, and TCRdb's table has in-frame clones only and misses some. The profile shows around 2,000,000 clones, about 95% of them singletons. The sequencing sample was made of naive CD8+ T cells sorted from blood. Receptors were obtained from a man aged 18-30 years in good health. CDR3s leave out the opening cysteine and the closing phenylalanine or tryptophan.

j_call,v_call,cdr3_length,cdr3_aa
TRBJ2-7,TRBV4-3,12,ASRQELDWNEQY
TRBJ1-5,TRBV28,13,ASSLDGPRNQPQH
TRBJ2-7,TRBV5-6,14,ASSSGIRVRGKEQY
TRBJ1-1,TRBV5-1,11,ASSSALNTEAF
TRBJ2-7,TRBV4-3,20,ASSQDFSGTLIPPGPEYEQY
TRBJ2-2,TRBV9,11,ASSVSTTGELF
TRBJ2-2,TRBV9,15,ASSLHPDREGTGELF
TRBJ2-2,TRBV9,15,ASSVADRVPHLGELF
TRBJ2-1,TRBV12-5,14,ASGLIGLGSYNEQF
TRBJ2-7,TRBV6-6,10,ASSGQGREQY
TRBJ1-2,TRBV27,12,ASRWTGGDNGYT
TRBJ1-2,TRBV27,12,ASSFTGGNYGYT
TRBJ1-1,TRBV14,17,ASSQLTGVSALSNTEAF
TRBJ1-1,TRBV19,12,ASSIPGWNTEAF
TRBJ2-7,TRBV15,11,ATSRLAGTEQY
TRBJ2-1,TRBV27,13,ASSLWGATIAEQF
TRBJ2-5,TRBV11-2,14,ASSLELATIQETQY
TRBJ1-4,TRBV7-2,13,ASSLDEERDEKLF
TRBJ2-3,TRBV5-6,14,ASSFGTSGSLDTQY
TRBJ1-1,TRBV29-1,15,SVDSLLEAGVNTEAF
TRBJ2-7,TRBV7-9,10,ASSLSTYEQY
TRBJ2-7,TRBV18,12,ASSPPQDSYEQY
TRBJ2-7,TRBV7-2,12,ASSTGQGADEQY
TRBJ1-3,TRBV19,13,ASSIGSGIGNTIY
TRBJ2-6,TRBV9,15,ASSPRLGVSGANVLT
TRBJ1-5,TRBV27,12,ASSLTGSNQPQH
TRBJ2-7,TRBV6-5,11,ASVGVMGYEQY
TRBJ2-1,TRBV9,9,ASSVDREQF
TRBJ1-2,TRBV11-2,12,ASSSTGGKDGYT
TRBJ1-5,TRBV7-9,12,ASATGTVDQPQH